The 26 T cell receptor beta chains below come from one sample, sequenced in a study of OX40 agonist ivuxolimab in advanced cancers. Sequencing used immunoSEQ multiplex PCR; TCRdb keeps in-frame clones, though not all of them. The sample has around 26,000 clones, nearly 80% seen once. The source was CD4+ or CD8+ T cells sorted from blood, collected in a trial of the OX40 agonist ivuxolimab. The origin of the receptors is an adult with an advanced solid tumor such as melanoma, head and neck, liver or kidney cancer.

The CDR3 spells CASTSGRVSGANVLTF. The CDR3, as DNA: TGTGCCAGCACTAGCGGGAGGGTCTCTGGGGCCAACGTCCTGACTTTC. V is TRBV28 and J is TRBJ2-6, with 12 bases aligning to TRBD2. Trimming cost V 7 bases and J 0 bases; bases outside gene matches: 1. CDR1 is MDHEN, CDR2 SYDVKM, per germline. The CDR3 loop spans 16 amino acids.

This clone was recorded at least ten times. The V call is TRBV30, the J call TRBJ1-1, with D possibly TRBD1 on 5 matching bases. This CDR3 contains 14 residues. V lost 4 bases, J lost 3 bases, and 15 bases lay in between. Germline CDR1 GTSNPN, CDR2 SVGIG (reference sequence). CDR3 DNA sequence: TGTGCCTGGATTATTGGGGCAGGGCACACTGAAGCTTTCTTT. It is translated as CAWIIGAGHTEAFF.

The chain combines TRBV6-1 with TRBJ2-2; 8 bases agree with TRBD1. Looked up from germline, CDR1 is MNHNS and CDR2 is SASEGT. The CDR3 length is 16 residues. V shed 0 bases and J 6 bases; nucleotides not matched to a gene: 6. The CDR3 nucleotides read TGTGCCAGCAGTGAAGCGCTACAGGGGGTCTCCGGGGAGCTGTTTTTT. It encodes CASSEALQGVSGELFF.

The V and J genes are TRBV7-3 and TRBJ2-7; D unclear. Germline loops: CDR1 SGHTA, CDR2 FQGTGA. V shed 2 bases and J shed 6 bases, with 17 bases lying between them. The CDR3 sequence is 15 residues long. CDR3 DNA sequence: TGTGCCAGCAGCTTAGAAGGACGGAGAGCTAGCGAGCAGTACTTC. Translation gives CASSLEGRRASEQYF.

The V call is TRBV11-2, the J call TRBJ2-5, with D possibly TRBD2 on 5 matching bases. This CDR3 comprises 14 residues. The germline V gene encodes CDR1 SGHAT and CDR2 FQNNGV. The V end was cut by 5 bases, the J end by 5 bases, with 15 bases between. Here the CDR3 reads CASSPKVLVETQYF. For the CDR3, the DNA is TGTGCCAGCAGCCCAAAGGTACTAGTTGAGACCCAGTACTTC.

The chain combines TRBV7-9 with TRBJ1-6, with D uncertain. V dropped 0 bases and J dropped 8 bases, with 8 bases sitting between them. This CDR3 has 14 amino acids. Germline V gene lookup returns CDR1 SEHNR and CDR2 FQNEAQ (reference sequence). This CDR3 is CASSLALIYSPLHF. The CDR3 DNA reads TGTGCCAGCAGCTTAGCACTGATATATTCACCCCTCCACTTT.

This chain links TRBV5-4 with TRBJ2-5, with 7 bases lining up with TRBD2. The J segment lost 3 bases and the V segment lost 4 bases, leaving 9 bases of the junction unmatched. The germline V gene has CDR1 SGHNT and CDR2 YYREEE (reference sequence). This CDR3 region has 15 residues. CDR3 nucleotides: TGTGCCAGCAGCCCGACGGTCGCGGGGGAAGAGACCCAGTACTTC. This encodes CASSPTVAGEETQYF. The variable domain in full, completed from reference TRBV5-4 and TRBJ2-5, reads ETGVTQSPTHLIKTRGQQVTLRCSSQSGHNTVSWYQQALGQGPQFIFQYYREEENGRGNFPPRFSGLQFPNYSSELNVNALELDDSALYLCASSPTVAGEETQYFGPGTRLLVL.

V usage is TRBV7-2 and J usage is TRBJ2-7; 7 nucleotides agree with TRBD2. In germline, CDR1 is SGHTA, CDR2 FQGNSA. This CDR3 has 13 amino acids. Trimming at V came to 7 bases and at J to 7 bases, leaving 10 bases not matched to a gene. CDR3 protein: CASNIAGPSEQYF. The CDR3 bases are TGTGCCAGCAACATAGCGGGCCCTTCGGAGCAGTACTTC.

V gene TRBV9 combines with J gene TRBJ1-2, with D tentatively TRBD1 (5 bases). CDR1 is SGDLS, CDR2 YYNGEE, per germline. Deletions cut 3 bases from V and 0 bases from J, with 15 bases between. This CDR3 is 16 amino acids long. The CDR3 region is CASSAEGQGTNYGYTF. In DNA, the CDR3 is TGTGCCAGCAGCGCCGAGGGGCAGGGAACTAACTATGGCTACACCTTC.

The chain carries TRBV13 and TRBJ2-5; D unresolved. Trimming cost V 0 bases and J 5 bases, with 4 bases left between them. There are 12 residues in the CDR3. The V gene's germline CDR1 is PRHDT and CDR2 FYEKMQ (reference sequence). CDR3 region: CASSLGRETQYF. CDR3 bases: TGTGCCAGCAGCTTAGGCCGGGAGACCCAGTACTTC. The whole variable domain, filled in from reference TRBV13 and TRBJ2-5, reads AAGVIQSPRHLIKEKRETATLKCYPIPRHDTVYWYQQGPGQDPQFLISFYEKMQSDKGSIPDRFSAQQFSDYHSELNMSSLELGDSALYFCASSLGRETQYFGPGTRLLVL.

J is TRBJ1-4 and V is TRBV6-5; maybe TRBD1 (5 bases). V gave up 0 bases and J gave up 8 bases, with 13 bases separating them. Looked up from germline, CDR1 is MNHEY and CDR2 is SVGAGI. CDR3 length: 15 residues. CDR3 sequence reads: CASSYSVGGSEKLFF. The CDR3 bases are TGTGCCAGCAGTTACTCAGTCGGGGGGAGCGAAAAACTGTTTTTT.

This chain joins TRBV27 and TRBJ1-6; 9 nucleotides line up with TRBD1. With V trimmed by 6 bases and J by 9 bases, 12 bases remained unmatched. From germline, CDR1 is MNHEY and CDR2 SMNVEV (reference sequence). The CDR3 sequence is 16 residues long. The CDR3 reads CASRQTGTGWGSPLHF. DNA of the CDR3: TGTGCCAGCAGACAGACCGGGACAGGGTGGGGTTCACCCCTCCACTTT.

The chain links TRBV30 to TRBJ1-5, with a possible D match to TRBD1 (6 bases). Trimming removed 5 bases at V and 4 bases at J, with 21 bases between. The CDR3 is 16 amino acids. Germline-derived CDR1 and CDR2 are GTSNPN and SVGIG (reference sequence). The CDR3 is CAWWDPGAAGNQPQHF. CDR3 in DNA: TGTGCCTGGTGGGATCCAGGGGCGGCCGGTAATCAGCCCCAGCATTTT. The full variable domain, its missing parts supplied by reference TRBV30 and TRBJ1-5, is SQTIHQWPATLVQPVGSPLSLECTVEGTSNPNLYWYRQAAGRGLQLLFYSVGIGQISSEVPQNLSASRPQDRQFILSSKKLLLSDSGFYLCAWWDPGAAGNQPQHFGDGTRLSIL.

V gene TRBV7-8 combines with J gene TRBJ1-2, with D maybe TRBD1 (5 bases). The CDR3 extends over 14 amino acids. The germline gives CDR1 SGHVS, CDR2 FQNEAQ. V lost 5 bases to trimming and J lost 5 bases, with 15 bases between them. The CDR3 is CASSPNQGYYGYTF. The CDR3 coding sequence is TGTGCCAGCAGCCCTAACCAGGGTTATTATGGCTACACCTTC. Looking up the rest from reference TRBV7-8 and TRBJ1-2 gives the full variable domain: GAGVSQSPRYKVAKRGQDVALRCDPISGHVSLFWYQQALGQGPEFLTYFQNEAQLDKSGLPSDRFFAERPEGSVSTLKIQRTQQEDSAVYLCASSPNQGYYGYTFGSGTRLTVV.

This clone has more than one count but fewer than ten. This chain uses TRBV7-9 with TRBJ1-4; D gene ambiguous. Germline CDR1 SEHNR, CDR2 FQNEAQ (reference sequence). The germline V and J ends were trimmed by 5 bases and 8 bases, with 9 bases remaining between them. The CDR3 has 12 residues. Here the CDR3 reads CASSDNQEKLFF. In DNA, the CDR3 is TGTGCCAGCAGCGACAACCAAGAAAAACTGTTTTTT.

The chain joins TRBV9 to TRBJ2-5; a weak D match, TRBD1 (5 bases). With 7 bases removed from V and 2 bases from J, the gap between germline ends came to 12 bases. This CDR3 has 13 residues. The germline CDR1 and CDR2 sequences are SGDLS and YYNGEE. CDR3 sequence reads: CASAGRGQETQYF. The CDR3 DNA is TGTGCCAGCGCTGGAAGGGGTCAAGAGACCCAGTACTTC.

This chain joins TRBV5-6 and TRBJ1-2; D gene ambiguous. CDR1 SGHDT and CDR2 YYEEEE come from the germline V gene. V was cut by 4 bases and J by 8 bases, with 12 bases left in between. The CDR3 totals 12 residues. CDR3 loop: CASSPALSGYTF. CDR3 nucleotide sequence: TGTGCCAGCAGCCCAGCACTATCGGGCTACACCTTC.

V is TRBV19 and J is TRBJ2-2; TRBD1 agrees at 8 bases. Unmatched junction bases numbered 2, after V lost 4 bases and J lost 4 bases. Per germline, CDR1 LNHDA and CDR2 SQIVND (reference sequence). This CDR3 spans 14 amino acids. CDR3 in amino acids: CASSSGTGTGELFF. The CDR3 coding sequence is TGTGCCAGTAGTAGTGGGACAGGCACCGGGGAGCTGTTTTTT.

V usage is TRBV2 and J usage is TRBJ2-2, with 8 positions matching TRBD1. V shed 4 bases and J 4 bases; nucleotides not matched to a gene: 5. In germline, CDR1 is SNHLY, CDR2 FYNNEI. This CDR3 contains 15 residues. The CDR3 DNA follows: TGTGCCAGCAGTGGCGGGACAGGTCTCACCGGGGAGCTGTTTTTT. Residues: CASSGGTGLTGELFF.

The chain joins TRBV7-9 to TRBJ1-3; D remains ambiguous. Trimming took 3 bases from V and 8 from J, leaving 8 bases between them. The germline V gene has CDR1 SEHNR and CDR2 FQNEAQ (reference sequence). The CDR3 consists of 12 residues. The CDR3 loop is CASSFSWDTIYF. CDR3 coding DNA: TGTGCCAGCAGCTTTTCTTGGGACACCATATATTTT.

The chain is built from TRBV6-6 and TRBJ1-1, with a possible D match to TRBD1 (5 bases). The CDR3 extends over 14 amino acids. The germline CDR1 and CDR2 sequences are MNHNY and SVGAGI (reference sequence). V was cut by 7 bases and J by 5 bases, with 17 bases left in between. The CDR3 spells CASTAVGGITEAFF. The CDR3 nucleotides are TGTGCCAGCACCGCGGTGGGGGGGATTACTGAAGCTTTCTTT.

The J gene is TRBJ2-2, the V gene TRBV13; D ambiguous. The V end lost 3 bases, the J end lost 7 bases, and 3 bases lay between the germline ends. This CDR3 region has 11 residues. Germline V gene lookup returns CDR1 PRHDT and CDR2 FYEKMQ (reference sequence). This CDR3 is CASSFSGELFF. CDR3 nucleotides: TGTGCCAGCAGCTTCAGCGGGGAGCTGTTTTTT.

The chain employs TRBV28 and TRBJ2-6; 10 positions match TRBD1. The CDR3 has 19 amino acids. CDR1 and CDR2 (germline): MDHEN, SYDVKM. V was pared by 11 bases and J by 1 base, with 17 bases of the junction left unmatched. The chain's CDR3 is CAFHRWGDRGCSGANVLTF. CDR3 DNA sequence: TGTGCCTTCCATCGCTGGGGGGACAGGGGATGTTCTGGGGCCAACGTCCTGACTTTC.

The chain joins TRBV30 to TRBJ2-7; weak D call: TRBD1 (5 bases). Looked up from germline, CDR1 is GTSNPN and CDR2 is SVGIG (reference sequence). The CDR3 has 10 amino acids. Trimming stripped 3 bases from V and 6 bases from J, with 6 bases between. CDR3 protein: CAWSQGEQYF. CDR3 DNA sequence: TGTGCCTGGAGCCAGGGCGAGCAGTACTTC. Full variable domain (outside the CDR3, taken from reference TRBV30 and TRBJ2-7): SQTIHQWPATLVQPVGSPLSLECTVEGTSNPNLYWYRQAAGRGLQLLFYSVGIGQISSEVPQNLSASRPQDRQFILSSKKLLLSDSGFYLCAWSQGEQYFGPGTRLTVT.

V usage is TRBV27 and J usage is TRBJ2-7; tentative D call: TRBD2 (7 bases). Germline V gene data show CDR1 as MNHEY and CDR2 as SMNVEV (reference sequence). V lost 3 bases and J lost 4, with 19 bases in between. The CDR3 length is 16 residues. For the CDR3, the DNA is TGTGCCAGCAGTTTTAGTGGGGGGGACCAGGGGTACGAGCAGTACTTC. Protein sequence: CASSFSGGDQGYEQYF.

This chain joins TRBV5-1 and TRBJ1-2; D not certain. CDR1 and CDR2 from the germline V gene are SGHRS and YFSETQ. The CDR3 runs to 15 residues. V lost 0 bases and J lost 4, with 13 bases in between. As DNA, the CDR3 is TGCGCCAGCAGCTTGGACGGATCGTCATTCTATGGCTACACCTTC. Its protein product is CASSLDGSSFYGYTF.